The T cell receptor (beta chain) under discussion was sequenced for a study of PD-L1 blockade in urothelial cancer. Study in general: Patients started atezolizumab in the mid-2010s, 1,200 mg intravenously every 3 weeks. Males with bladder-origin urothelial cancer constituted about 85% of the roughly 29 patients. A median of about 130,000 T cells was found in the blood samples.

The repertoire was sequenced with immunoSEQ multiplex PCR; TCRdb's copy has only in-frame clones and lacks some. The sample includes about 52,000 clones, 60% to 80% of them seen just once. The sequence came from an older man with urothelial cancer. The sequences come from PBMCs, collected around atezolizumab (anti-PD-L1) treatment.

Here the CDR3 DNA reads TGCGCCAGCAGTTCTCCCGGGACAGGGAGATTGAACACTGAAGCTTTCTTT. Encoded protein: CASSSPGTGRLNTEAFF. The chain is built from TRBV5-1 and TRBJ1-1; TRBD1 matches 9 bases. The CDR3 length is 17 residues. Germline V gene lookup returns CDR1 SGHRS and CDR2 YFSETQ. The V gene end was trimmed by 5 bases and the J gene end by 0 bases; junction bases not matched to a gene: 11.